The 20 T cell receptor beta chains below come from one sample, sequenced in a study of T cells in localized non-small cell lung cancer. This table comes from immunoSEQ multiplex PCR, and its TCRdb copy is limited to in-frame clones, with some not included. The profile shows tens of thousands of clones, more than 75% of them singletons. Material: peripheral blood, obtained before any cancer treatment. Source of these receptors: a woman aged 40-70 years with stage I squamous cell lung carcinoma.

The chain has TRBV14 and TRBJ1-5; unclear D gene. The CDR3 loop spans 11 amino acids. Germline CDR1 reads SGHDN; CDR2 reads FVKESK. Trimming cost V 6 bases and J 6 bases, with 6 bases left between them. The DNA for the CDR3 is TGTGCCAGCAGACGGGGTCAGCCCCAGCATTTT. It is translated as CASRRGQPQHF.

The CDR3 protein is CASSLVDLGQAYF. In DNA form, the CDR3 reads TGTGCCAGCAGCTTGGTGGACTTGGGCCAGGCCTACTTC. V usage is TRBV5-6 and J usage is TRBJ2-7, with D maybe TRBD2 (5 bases). The CDR3 spans 13 residues. Germline V gene sequence: CDR1 SGHDT, CDR2 YYEEEE. The V end was cut by 0 bases, the J end by 13 bases, with 17 bases between.

This clone turned up a few times. This chain connects TRBV10-3 to TRBJ2-5, with a possible D match to TRBD1 (6 bases). The CDR3 is made up of 13 amino acids. The ends were cut back, 9 bases at V and 5 bases at J, with 16 bases in the middle. In germline, CDR1 is ENHRY, CDR2 SYGVKD. CDR3 nucleotide sequence: TGTGCCATTAAGACAGGATGGGGGGAGACCCAGTACTTC. Translating it yields CAIKTGWGETQYF.

The chain couples TRBV5-4 to TRBJ1-2; D remains ambiguous. CDR1 is SGHNT and CDR2 is YYREEE in the germline V gene (reference sequence). V was shortened by 5 bases and J by 0 bases, with 14 bases between the two germline ends. This CDR3 spans 15 amino acids. CDR3 nucleotide sequence: TGTGCCAGCAGGCTCGAGGCAAGTCCTAACTATGGCTACACCTTC. It encodes CASRLEASPNYGYTF.

This clone was seen a handful of times. The J gene is TRBJ2-1, the V gene TRBV2, with no clear D. There are 11 residues in the CDR3. The germline gives CDR1 SNHLY, CDR2 FYNNEI. V shed 6 bases and J shed 6 bases, with 6 bases lying between them. The CDR3 nucleotides are TGTGCCAGCAGGACGTCCAATGAGCAGTTCTTC. This translates into CASRTSNEQFF.

The rearrangement joins TRBV9 to TRBJ1-3; 7 bases align to TRBD1. The CDR3 runs 15 residues. Germline values: CDR1 SGDLS, CDR2 YYNGEE. V lost 0 bases, J lost 1 base, and 1 base stayed unmatched. CDR3 loop: CASSVETGSGNTIYF. CDR3 nucleotides: TGTGCCAGCAGCGTAGAGACAGGGTCTGGAAACACCATATATTTT.

This clone was observed a single time. The chain carries TRBV10-3 and TRBJ1-2; a weak D match, TRBD1 (6 bases). Per germline, CDR1 ENHRY and CDR2 SYGVKD. CDR3 length equals 14 residues. Trimming took 10 bases from V and 3 from J, leaving 18 bases between them. The DNA for the CDR3 is TGTGCCAGCCAGGGGCAGGGACATGACTATGGCTACACCTTC. Encoded protein: CASQGQGHDYGYTF.

The genes are TRBV5-1 and TRBJ2-1; D is possibly TRBD2 (6 bases). Trimming took off 4 bases at V and 0 bases at J, with 11 bases between the two ends. This CDR3 is 15 amino acids long. CDR1 SGHRS and CDR2 YFSETQ come from the germline V gene. The CDR3 spells CASSPEGSSYNEQFF. In DNA form, the CDR3 reads TGCGCCAGCAGCCCGGAGGGGAGCTCCTACAATGAGCAGTTCTTC.

The genes are TRBV7-8 and TRBJ1-1; the D is unclear. Trimming shortened V by 2 bases and J by 1 base, and 14 bases separated the two germline ends. Germline V lookup: CDR1 SGHVS, CDR2 FQNEAQ. CDR3 size: 16 residues. The CDR3 DNA reads TGTGCCAGCAGCTTACCCTACGGACGGAGGAACACTGAAGCTTTCTTT. Translation gives CASSLPYGRRNTEAFF. Full variable domain (outside the CDR3, taken from reference TRBV7-8 and TRBJ1-1): GAGVSQSPRYKVAKRGQDVALRCDPISGHVSLFWYQQALGQGPEFLTYFQNEAQLDKSGLPSDRFFAERPEGSVSTLKIQRTQQEDSAVYLCASSLPYGRRNTEAFFGQGTRLTVV.

The rearrangement links TRBV6-1 to TRBJ2-2; possible D gene TRBD2, 5 bases. Germline CDR1 reads MNHNS; CDR2 reads SASEGT. This CDR3 region has 13 residues. V was clipped by 7 bases and J by 1 base, with 7 bases between them. The DNA for the CDR3 is TGTGCCAGCATGGAGGAGAACACCGGGGAGCTGTTTTTT. This gives the protein CASMEENTGELFF.

The chain is built from TRBV11-3 and TRBJ2-3; 10 nucleotides line up with TRBD2. This CDR3 contains 16 residues. The V and J ends lost 1 base and 4 bases, in that order; junction bases with no gene match: 5. CDR1 and CDR2 (germline): SGHNT, YENEEA. This chain's CDR3 is CASSLGASGGSDTQYF. The DNA for the CDR3 is TGTGCCAGCAGCTTAGGGGCTAGCGGGGGATCAGATACGCAGTATTTT.

This clone has a single count. The chain uses TRBV5-1 and TRBJ2-3; D might be TRBD1 or TRBD2, each matching 5 bases. CDR1 and CDR2 from the germline V gene are SGHRS and YFSETQ. V was pared by 0 bases and J by 4 bases, with 9 bases between. The CDR3 loop spans 14 amino acids. The CDR3 nucleotides are TGCGCCAGCAGCTTGGGGGACCCTTCAGATACGCAGTATTTT. It encodes CASSLGDPSDTQYF.

The chain links TRBV6-5 to TRBJ1-1; D unresolved. The germline V gene encodes CDR1 MNHEY and CDR2 SVGAGI. Trimming took off 7 bases at V and 4 bases at J, with 13 bases between the two ends. CDR3 size: 13 residues. CDR3 residues: CASTSLPFTEAFF. CDR3 coding DNA: TGTGCCAGCACCTCACTACCGTTCACTGAAGCTTTCTTT.

In this sample, this clone turned up a few times. The V call is TRBV4-1, the J call TRBJ1-6; no firm D call. Germline V CDR1 and CDR2: MGHRA, YSYEKL. The CDR3 is 12 residues long. V lost 2 bases to trimming and J lost 12 bases, with 8 bases between them. The CDR3 DNA sequence: TGCGCCAGCAGCCAATCTAGAGGACCCCTCCACTTT. Protein sequence: CASSQSRGPLHF.

The chain employs TRBV2 and TRBJ2-2; perhaps TRBD1 as D (5 bases). V lost 8 bases and J 3 bases, leaving 16 bases between the germline ends. The CDR3 extends over 15 amino acids. Looked up from germline, CDR1 is SNHLY and CDR2 is FYNNEI. CDR3 in DNA: TGTGCCAGCGTGATTGGACATTCGGACACCGGGGAGCTGTTTTTT. It is translated as CASVIGHSDTGELFF.

CDR3 nucleotide sequence: TGCGCCAGCAGCCAAGAGACTAGCGGCCCGCGCACAGATACGCAGTATTTT. Its protein is CASSQETSGPRTDTQYF. The chain has TRBV4-1 and TRBJ2-3, with 9 bases fitting TRBD2. Trimming at V came to 0 bases and at J to 1 base, leaving 5 bases not matched to a gene. The CDR3 totals 17 residues. CDR1 is MGHRA, CDR2 YSYEKL, per germline.

This clone was detected only a few times. The chain recombines TRBV6-5 with TRBJ1-5, with 7 bases identical to TRBD1. Germline V gene data show CDR1 as MNHEY and CDR2 as SVGAGI. The CDR3 sequence is 14 residues long. The V and J ends lost 5 bases and 7 bases, in that order; junction bases with no gene match: 8. CDR3: CASSDYRGGQPQHF. CDR3 sequence (DNA): TGTGCCAGCAGTGACTACAGGGGCGGACAGCCCCAGCATTTT.

This clone has a single count. The chain recombines TRBV7-2 with TRBJ1-1; maybe TRBD1 (6 bases). V lost 5 bases and J 4 bases, leaving 8 bases between the germline ends. The CDR3 has 12 amino acids. The V gene's germline CDR1 is SGHTA and CDR2 FQGNSA. The DNA of the CDR3 is TGTGCCAGCAGCCCGGACAGCACTGAAGCTTTCTTT. This codes for CASSPDSTEAFF.

The chain recombines TRBV7-3 with TRBJ2-3; D remains ambiguous. This CDR3 comprises 13 residues. The germline gives CDR1 SGHTA, CDR2 FQGTGA. With 5 bases removed from V and 4 bases from J, the gap between germline ends came to 10 bases. The CDR3 coding sequence is TGTGCCAGCAGCCCGTCGGGCCCAGATACGCAGTATTTT. Its translation: CASSPSGPDTQYF.

The chain uses TRBV7-3 and TRBJ1-1, with D possibly matching TRBD1 (5 bases). With 5 bases removed from V and 5 bases from J, the gap between germline ends came to 9 bases. CDR1 SGHTA and CDR2 FQGTGA come from the germline V gene. This CDR3 spans 12 amino acids. The CDR3 region is CASSLRVTEAFF. In DNA form, the CDR3 reads TGTGCCAGCAGCCTCAGGGTGACTGAAGCTTTCTTT. The whole variable domain, remainder taken from reference TRBV7-3 and TRBJ1-1, is GAGVSQTPSNKVTEKGKYVELRCDPISGHTALYWYRQSLGQGPEFLIYFQGTGAADDSGLPNDRFFAVRPEGSVSTLKIQRTERGDSAVYLCASSLRVTEAFFGQGTRLTVV.